This T cell receptor (beta chain) was obtained from a study of blood T cell repertoires in COVID-19. Study details: Nucleic acid was either cDNA or gDNA, and it came from T cells, B-cell-depleted T cells, or PBMCs.

The CDR3 runs to 13 residues. The V end lost 7 bases, the J end lost 6 bases, and 16 bases lay between the germline ends. In the authors' methods: Estimation of nucleated cell counts relied on the amplification of reference gene primers. The data were produced by immunoSEQ multiplex PCR, yet TCRdb's version contains in-frame clones alone and is incomplete. V, J and clone size reflect that table, while D and trimming were determined from the DNA. The sample lists approximately 300,000 clones, approximately 90% occurring once. This TCR came from a man between 25 and 39 years old with acute or convalescent COVID-19. This chain connects TRBV12-3 or TRBV12-4 to TRBJ2-7; D possibly corresponds to TRBD2 (5 bases). The sequencing sample was made of peripheral blood. The CDR3 loop is CASTWSSSGEQYF. The DNA of the CDR3 is TGTGCCAGCACTTGGTCTAGCTCTGGCGAGCAGTACTTC.